This T cell receptor (beta chain) was documented in a study of graft-versus-host responses after intestinal transplantation. Background on the study: Following induction with anti-thymocyte globulin, all recipients were given tacrolimus and steroids for about 3 years. General study points: GvH clonotypes were identified within recipient marrow, with a subset emerging first in ileum or blood.

This CDR3 is 15 amino acids long. Germline V lookup: CDR1 LNHDA, CDR2 SQIVND (reference sequence). Trimming left V 3 bases short and J 1 base short, with 9 bases between. About this clone itself: Its antigen is not known.

Profiled with immunoSEQ multiplex PCR; TCRdb holds only in-frame clones, not every one. Among some 76,000 clones, 87% were seen once, and the ten largest hold around 8.6%. The rearrangement joins TRBV19 to TRBJ2-2, with a tentative D call TRBD1 (6 bases). The sequence came from a human donor who was the organ donor for an intestinal transplant. The sample here was unstimulated CD8+ T cells sorted from spleen or lymph node cells, taken before transplant. Written as DNA, the CDR3 is TGTGCCAGTAGTATGATACAGGGGAACACCGGGGAGCTGTTTTTT. The encoded protein is CASSMIQGNTGELFF.